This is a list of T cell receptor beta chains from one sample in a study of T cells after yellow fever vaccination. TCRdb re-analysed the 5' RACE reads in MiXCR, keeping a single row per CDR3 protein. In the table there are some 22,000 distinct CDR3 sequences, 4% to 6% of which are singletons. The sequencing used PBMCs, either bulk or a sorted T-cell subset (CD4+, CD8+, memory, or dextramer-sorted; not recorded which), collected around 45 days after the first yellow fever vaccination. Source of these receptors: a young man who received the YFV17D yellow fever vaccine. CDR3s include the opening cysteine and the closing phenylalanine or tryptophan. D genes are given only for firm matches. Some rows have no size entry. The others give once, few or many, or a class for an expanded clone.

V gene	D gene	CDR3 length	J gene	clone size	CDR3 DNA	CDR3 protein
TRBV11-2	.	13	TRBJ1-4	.	TGTGCCAGCAGCACCGGAGGAAGAGAAAAACTGTTTTTT	CASSTGGREKLFF
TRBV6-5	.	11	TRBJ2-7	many	TGTGCCACCCGGAGCTCCTACGAGCAGTACTTC	CATRSSYEQYF
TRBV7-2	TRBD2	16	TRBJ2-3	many	TGTGCCAGCAGCGTTCAGCGGGGGTCTGGCACAGATACGCAGTATTTT	CASSVQRGSGTDTQYF
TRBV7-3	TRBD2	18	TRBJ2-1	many	TGTGCCAGCAGCTTAGTGGACGGGGGGGCGATCTCCTACAATGAGCAGTTCTTC	CASSLVDGGAISYNEQFF
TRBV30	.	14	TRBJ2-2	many	TGTGCCTGGAGGAAGGGGGCGAACACCGGGGAGCTGTTTTTT	CAWRKGANTGELFF
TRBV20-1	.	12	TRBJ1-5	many	TGCAGTGCCTCGTTGGGGAATCAGCCCCAGCATTTT	CSASLGNQPQHF
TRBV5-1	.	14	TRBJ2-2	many	TGCGCCAGCAGCTACCAACAGGGCTCCGGGGAGCTGTTTTTT	CASSYQQGSGELFF
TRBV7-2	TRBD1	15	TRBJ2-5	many	TGTGCCAGCAGCTTAAGTCGGCCAGGGGGAGAGACCCAGTACTTC	CASSLSRPGGETQYF
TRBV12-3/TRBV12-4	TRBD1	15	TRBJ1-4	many	TGTGCCAGCAGTGGGGGACAGGGAGCTAATGAAAAACTGTTTTTT	CASSGGQGANEKLFF
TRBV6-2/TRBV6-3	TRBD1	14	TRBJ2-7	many	TGTGCCAGCAGTTACTCGACAGGGGGCTACGAGCAGTACTTC	CASSYSTGGYEQYF
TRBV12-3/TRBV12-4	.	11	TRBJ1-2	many	TGTGCCAGCAGGGCCGGCTATGGCTACACCTTC	CASRAGYGYTF
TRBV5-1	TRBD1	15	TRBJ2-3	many	TGCGCCAGCAGCGATCGGACAGGGGGCCCAGATACGCAGTATTTT	CASSDRTGGPDTQYF
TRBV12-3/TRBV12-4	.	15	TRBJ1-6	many	TGTGCCAGCAGTGTCGGGAGATCCTATAATTCACCCCTCCACTTT	CASSVGRSYNSPLHF
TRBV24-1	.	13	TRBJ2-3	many	TGTGCCACCACGGAAGACGAGTCAGATACGCAGTATTTT	CATTEDESDTQYF
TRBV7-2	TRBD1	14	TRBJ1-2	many	TGTGCCAGCAGCACCGGACAGGGAGGGTTAGGCTACACCTTC	CASSTGQGGLGYTF
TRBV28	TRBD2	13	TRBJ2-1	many	TGTGCCAGCTTCCTTAGCGGGGGCAATGAGCAGTTCTTC	CASFLSGGNEQFF
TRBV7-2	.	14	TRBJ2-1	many	TGTGCCAGCAGCCCCCGGCAGGGATGGTATGAGCAGTTCTTC	CASSPRQGWYEQFF
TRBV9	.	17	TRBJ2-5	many	TGTGCCAGCAGCGTAGGGGGGGGGCAAGACGGACGAGAGACCCAGTACTTC	CASSVGGGQDGRETQYF
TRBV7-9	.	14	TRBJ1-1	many	TGTGCCAGCAGCGCCCCAACATCGAACACTGAAGCTTTCTTT	CASSAPTSNTEAFF
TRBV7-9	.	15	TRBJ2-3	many	TGTGCCAGCAGCTTCGGCACGGACCCCACAGATACGCAGTATTTT	CASSFGTDPTDTQYF
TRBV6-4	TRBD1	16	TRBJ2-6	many	TGTGCCAGCAGTGACTCAGGGGGCGCTGGGGCCAACGTCCTGACTTTC	CASSDSGGAGANVLTF
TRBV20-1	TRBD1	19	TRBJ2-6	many	TGCAGTGCTAGAGATACCTCCTGGGACAGACGCTCTGGGGCCAACGTCCTGACTTTC	CSARDTSWDRRSGANVLTF
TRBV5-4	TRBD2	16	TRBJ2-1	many	TGTGCCAGCAGCACCCCGACTAGCGGGGAAGACAATGAGCAGTTCTTC	CASSTPTSGEDNEQFF
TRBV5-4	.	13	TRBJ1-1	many	TGTGCCAGCAGGCCGCAGCTGGCCACTGAAGCTTTCTTT	CASRPQLATEAFF
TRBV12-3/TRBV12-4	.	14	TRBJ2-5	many	TGTGCCAGCAGGGTTAGCGGAATCCAAGAGACCCAGTACTTC	CASRVSGIQETQYF
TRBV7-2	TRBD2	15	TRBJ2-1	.	TGTGCCAGCAGCGCTAGCATAGCGGGGGGCCGGGGCAAGGTCTTC	CASSASIAGGRGKVF
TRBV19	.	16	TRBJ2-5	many	TGTGCCAGTAGTGGACGCCGGGACGGTGATTTGGAGACCCAGTACTTC	CASSGRRDGDLETQYF